This T cell receptor beta chain was sequenced during a study of blood T cell repertoires in COVID-19. The CDR3 contains 14 residues. Per the germline V gene, CDR1 is MGHDK and CDR2 is SYGVNS. Trimming took 8 bases from V and 5 from J; bases not matched to a gene: 5. Some clones are missing from TCRdb's copy, which holds only in-frame ones; the method was immunoSEQ multiplex PCR. The data hold some 200,000 clones, with 87% observed a single time. Participant ages covered roughly 18 to 89 years across 24 US areas. Before being deemed recovered, Cohort 3 donors had two negative PCRs, clearance, or symptom resolution.

Sequenced material: PBMCs or T cells enriched from blood (not recorded which). The rearrangement uses TRBV25-1 and TRBJ2-5, with TRBD2 matching 13 bases. This sequence was found in a woman in her twenties or thirties who had recovered from COVID-19. In DNA, the CDR3 is TGTGCCAGCCGACCGGGACTAGCGGGGGAGACCCAGTACTTC. It yields the protein CASRPGLAGETQYF.